What follows describes a single T cell receptor (beta chain). Its cognate antigen has yet to be identified. Nothing much larger sits one base from this clone, and base qualities are not available. At diagnosis, tumor, uninvolved tumor-adjacent lung and peripheral blood were collected and then preserved as a mix of FFPE and fresh-frozen material. This sample stems from a study of T cells in localized non-small cell lung cancer (TCRdb year 2020). Broadly, across the study: T cell repertoires of fewer than 250 early-stage NSCLC patients were analyzed, with tumors being compared against uninvolved tumor-adjacent lungs. The cohort was made up of around 250 treatment-naive NSCLC patients whose localized lung tumors had been resected. NSCLC patients had a mean age of roughly 64 years, and fewer than 150 were male and around 110 female. The paper's findings and limits, for the study overall: Because of the exploratory design, TCR variables were selected using unadjusted p-values without false-discovery rate correction. Longer overall survival was associated with higher T cell density in blood, whereas shorter survival was associated with higher clonality in adjacent lung. A median of 57 of the top 100 tumor clones turned up in the paired uninvolved adjacent lung, and 25 to 30 of those clones also ranked among the top 100 of that same adjacent lung. Because multi-region sequencing of the tumors was not done, intratumor heterogeneity could not be ruled out. Uninvolved tumor-adjacent lung showed the highest T cell clonality, higher than tumor, which suggests more focused antigenic responses in the uninvolved tumor-adjacent lung.

Sequences MNHGY (CDR1) and SAAAGT (CDR2) are obtained from the germline V gene. The CDR3 runs 16 residues from the cysteine to the phenylalanine. The retained sequence is limited to the CDR3, 48 bases, with the frame set at the first base. Relative to germline, V is missing 2 bases and J is missing 4 bases, with 6 bases of the junction outside any gene match. The immunoSEQ Assay was used to sequence TCR beta CDR3 regions from DNA. Processing in the source paper ran as follows. To compute T cell density, TCR beta template counts were normalized to usable DNA, which was estimated by amplifying housekeeping genes. The preseqR package was used to estimate richness by extrapolating to 400,000 templates for PBMC samples and to 120,000 templates for tissue samples. Clonality was calculated as one minus Pielou's evenness. To identify tissue-enriched TCRs, differential abundance testing was run on productive amino-acid clonotypes with a minimum total count of 5 and an alpha of 0.1. The Jaccard Index and the Morisita Overlap Index were used to quantify repertoire overlap between compartments. GLIPH clustered TCR beta CDR3s with public tetramer-defined viral CDR3s; viral motifs required at least three viral sequences plus V-gene enrichment. TCRdb stores this immuneACCESS table with in-frame sequences only. Part of the clones is absent; in the studies checked, under half of the shortfall reflects unresolved V genes, and no reason is known for the rest. V, J and clone size derive from that table, while D and trimming were established from the DNA sequence. The sample table lists 4,100 or so clones, roughly 28% of them with a count of one. The biggest ten clones account for 3.5% to 5.5% of the sample.

The sequence links TRBV6-8 to TRBJ2-1; TRBD1 fits 9 bases in the junction. The clonotype originates from a man between 35 and 75 years old with stage III squamous cell lung carcinoma. This specimen was lung tumor tissue, taken before any cancer treatment. The nucleotides read TGTGCCAGCAGTTACACGGGACAGGGAGCTTACAATGAGCAGTTCTTC. The encoded protein is CASSYTGQGAYNEQFF.